This TCR beta chain was identified during a study of early T cells in non-severe SARS-CoV-2 infection. Individual cDNA molecules received unique molecular identifiers. A single record per CDR3 protein comes from TCRdb applying MiXCR to the 5' RACE reads. The repertoire includes roughly 69,000 distinct CDR3 sequences, almost 9% of them detected once, and 10% to 15% sits in the top ten. This clonotype was recorded a few times. Its cognate antigen is unknown. A read error may account for a junction end that differs from germline. Whole-study findings and limits: Private and CD4 specificities were missed by VDJdb matching, skewed to anti-spike CD8.

The clonotype was recovered from an adult who was a healthcare worker with PCR-confirmed SARS-CoV-2 infection or an uninfected control (not recorded which). Sequencing was performed on whole blood, taken at baseline.

The CDR3 region is CASSLTGGSSTEVFF. The CDR3 region has the DNA TGCGCCAGCAGCTTGACAGGGGGCTCGAGTACTGAAGTTTTCTTT. The chain joins TRBV5-1 to TRBJ1-1, with TRBD1 matching 9 bases. Germline-derived CDR1 and CDR2 are SGHRS and YFSETQ. The CDR3 is 15 residues long.